The 15 T cell receptor beta chains reported below all come from one sample, sequenced in a study of T cell changes during pregnancy in multiple sclerosis. Generated by immunoSEQ multiplex PCR, the TCRdb table keeps only in-frame clones and is missing some. The data hold about 67,000 clones, with 90% observed a single time. The sequenced sample was peripheral blood, obtained in the third trimester of pregnancy. The receptors come from a female donor with multiple sclerosis, enrolled in a pregnancy study.

The rearrangement links TRBV27 to TRBJ2-1; 8 bases agree with TRBD2. Losses at the gene ends were 6 bases for V and 9 bases for J; bases not matched to a gene: 10. The CDR3 is made up of 14 amino acids. Germline V gives CDR1 MNHEY, CDR2 SMNVEV (reference sequence). The CDR3 nucleotides read TGTGCCAGCAGGATAGCGGGGCTATCAAGTGAGCAGTTCTTC. This codes for CASRIAGLSSEQFF.

The chain recombines TRBV7-2 with TRBJ1-4; D remains ambiguous. CDR3 length: 17 residues. Trimming left V 2 bases short and J 4 bases short, with 17 bases between. Germline assignment: CDR1 SGHTA and CDR2 FQGNSA. CDR3 sequence: CASSLSSGHSLNEKLFF. The CDR3 region has the DNA TGTGCCAGCAGCTTATCCAGCGGTCACAGCCTTAATGAAAAACTGTTTTTT.

DNA of the CDR3: TGTGCCAGCAGCCCGACCCTCTTTAGGGGGACTGAAGCTTTCTTT. It translates to CASSPTLFRGTEAFF. This rearrangement joins TRBV5-4 to TRBJ1-1; D possibly corresponds to TRBD1 (6 bases). Germline CDR1 and CDR2: SGHNT and YYREEE (reference sequence). V was pared by 4 bases and J by 5 bases, with 18 bases between. The CDR3 length is 15 residues. The variable domain in full, with the rest retrieved from reference TRBV5-4 and TRBJ1-1, is ETGVTQSPTHLIKTRGQQVTLRCSSQSGHNTVSWYQQALGQGPQFIFQYYREEENGRGNFPPRFSGLQFPNYSSELNVNALELDDSALYLCASSPTLFRGTEAFFGQGTRLTVV.

The V call is TRBV2, the J call TRBJ1-3; 8 nucleotides align to TRBD1. Germline trimming cut 6 bases from V and 6 bases from J; bases unmatched to any gene: 10. The CDR3 spans 15 residues. Germline V lookup: CDR1 SNHLY, CDR2 FYNNEI. CDR3 in DNA: TGTGCCAGCAGGGAATCGTGGACAGGGCCAAACACCATATATTTT. Translated, it gives CASRESWTGPNTIYF. Variable domain in full (rest from reference TRBV2 and TRBJ1-3): EPEVTQTPSHQVTQMGQEVILRCVPISNHLYFYWYRQILGQKVEFLVSFYNNEISEKSEIFDDQFSVERPDGSNFTLKIRSTKLEDSAMYFCASRESWTGPNTIYFGEGSWLTVV.

V is TRBV4-2 and J is TRBJ2-2; possibly TRBD1 for D (6 bases). CDR1 is LGHNA and CDR2 is YNFKEQ in the germline V gene. There are 16 residues in the CDR3. V lost 4 bases and J lost 3, with 15 bases in between. Here the CDR3 DNA reads TGTGCCAGCAGCCGCAGCAGGGGCGTGGACACCGGGGAGCTGTTTTTT. Translation: CASSRSRGVDTGELFF.

CDR3 amino acids: CASTPGTAKANYGYTF. The CDR3 DNA follows: TGTGCCAGTACCCCCGGGACAGCTAAAGCTAACTATGGCTACACCTTC. This sequence joins TRBV19 and TRBJ1-2; 7 nucleotides match TRBD1. J lost 0 bases, V lost 7 bases, and 11 bases had no gene match. The germline CDR1 and CDR2 sequences are LNHDA and SQIVND (reference sequence). CDR3 length: 16 residues. Full variable domain (remainder filled in from reference TRBV19 and TRBJ1-2): DGGITQSPKYLFRKEGQNVTLSCEQNLNHDAMYWYRQDPGQGLRLIYYSQIVNDFQKGDIAEGYSVSREKKESFPLTVTSAQKNPTAFYLCASTPGTAKANYGYTFGSGTRLTVV.

The rearrangement joins TRBV7-2 to TRBJ2-5; D is unresolved. The J call may be wrong; the DNA end is better matched by TRBJ2-7. Germline CDR1 SGHTA, CDR2 FQGNSA. This CDR3 is built from 14 residues. The CDR3 DNA follows: TGTGCCAGCAGCTTCTCTTCTACCTTCTACGAGCAGTACTTC. Translation gives CASSFSSTFYEQYF.

This sequence joins TRBV29-1 and TRBJ2-3; D is unclear. CDR3 length: 12 residues. The germline V and J ends were trimmed by 0 bases and 9 bases, with 10 bases remaining between them. Germline CDR1 and CDR2: SQVTM and ANQGSEA. CDR3 DNA: TGCAGCGTTGAAGAACAGATTTGGACGCAGTATTTT. This codes for CSVEEQIWTQYF.

The V call is TRBV29-1, the J call TRBJ2-7, with a weak D call TRBD1 (6 bases). Deletions cut 2 bases from V and 3 bases from J, with 11 bases between. CDR3 length: 13 amino acids. Germline lookup yields CDR1 SQVTM and CDR2 ANQGSEA. The CDR3 region has the DNA TGCAGCGTTGAACTACAGGGAGACTACGAGCAGTACTTC. Translation gives CSVELQGDYEQYF.

The genes are TRBV4-3 and TRBJ1-2; TRBD1 aligns across 7 bases. This CDR3 comprises 16 residues. V lost 0 bases to trimming and J lost 4 bases; unmatched junction nucleotides: 8. Germline V CDR1 and CDR2: LGHNA, YSLEER. Here the CDR3 reads CASSQDGTEGGYGYTF. As DNA, the CDR3 is TGCGCCAGCAGCCAAGATGGGACAGAAGGAGGCTATGGCTACACCTTC.

The chain combines TRBV4-2 with TRBJ2-1; D perhaps matches TRBD1 (5 bases). This CDR3 is built from 14 residues. V was trimmed by 0 bases and J by 7 bases, leaving 10 bases between them. Looked up from germline, CDR1 is LGHNA and CDR2 is YNFKEQ. The CDR3 region is CASSQDQGGNEQFF. DNA for the CDR3: TGTGCCAGCAGCCAAGATCAGGGCGGAAATGAGCAGTTCTTC.

The DNA of the CDR3 is TGCAGCGCTTACGACAGATACTATGGCTACACCTTC. Protein: CSAYDRYYGYTF. V is TRBV29-1 and J is TRBJ1-2; possibly TRBD1 for D (5 bases). The CDR3 runs 12 residues. Trimming removed 7 bases from V and 3 bases from J, with 12 bases in between. The germline V gene has CDR1 SQVTM and CDR2 ANQGSEA.

The V call is TRBV18, the J call TRBJ2-5; D gene ambiguous. CDR1 and CDR2 (germline): KGHSH, LQKENI. This CDR3 is 12 amino acids long. The V end was cut by 4 bases, the J end by 1 base, with 4 bases between. In nucleotides, the CDR3 is TGTGCCAGCTCACGTATCCAAGAGACCCAGTACTTC. This translates into CASSRIQETQYF. Variable domain in full (rest from reference TRBV18 and TRBJ2-5): NAGVMQNPRHLVRRRGQEARLRCSPMKGHSHVYWYRQLPEEGLKFMVYLQKENIIDESGMPKERFSAEFPKEGPSILRIQQVVRGDSAAYFCASSRIQETQYFGPGTRLLVL.

V is TRBV19 and J is TRBJ1-2; D possibly corresponds to TRBD1 (5 bases). This CDR3 is built from 14 residues. Germline V CDR1 and CDR2: LNHDA, SQIVND (reference sequence). Trimming stripped 5 bases from V and 7 bases from J, with 17 bases between. The CDR3 DNA follows: TGTGCCAGTAGTCTAACGGGGGGTGATAGTGGCTACACCTTC. Its protein is CASSLTGGDSGYTF.

The rearrangement uses TRBV4-3 and TRBJ2-1; 7 nucleotides align to TRBD2. From germline, CDR1 is LGHNA and CDR2 YSLEER. The CDR3 length is 15 residues. V was clipped by 1 base and J by 6 bases; unmatched bases: 6. In DNA form, the CDR3 reads TGCGCCAGCAGCCAAGGACGGGGGGATATCAATGAGCAGTTCTTC. Protein: CASSQGRGDINEQFF.